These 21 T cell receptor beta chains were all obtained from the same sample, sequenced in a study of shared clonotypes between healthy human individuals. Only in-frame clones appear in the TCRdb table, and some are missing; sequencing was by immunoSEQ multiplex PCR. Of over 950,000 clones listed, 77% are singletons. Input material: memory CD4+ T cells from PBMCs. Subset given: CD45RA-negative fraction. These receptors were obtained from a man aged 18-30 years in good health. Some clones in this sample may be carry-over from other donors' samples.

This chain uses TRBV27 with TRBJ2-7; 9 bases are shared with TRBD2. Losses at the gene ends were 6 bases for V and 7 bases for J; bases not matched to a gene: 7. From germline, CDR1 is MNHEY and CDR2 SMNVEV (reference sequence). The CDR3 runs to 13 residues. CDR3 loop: CASSLAGAREQYF. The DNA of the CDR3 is TGTGCCAGCAGCTTAGCGGGGGCGCGGGAGCAGTACTTC.

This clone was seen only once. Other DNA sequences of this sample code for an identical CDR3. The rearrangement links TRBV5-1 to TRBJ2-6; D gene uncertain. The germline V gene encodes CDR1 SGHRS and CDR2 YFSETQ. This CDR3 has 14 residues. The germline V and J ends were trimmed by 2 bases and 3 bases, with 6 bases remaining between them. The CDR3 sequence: CASSFSSGANVLTF. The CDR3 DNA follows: TGCGCCAGCAGCTTCTCAAGTGGGGCCAACGTCCTGACTTTC.

The CDR3 nucleotides are TGTGCCAGCAGTCCAGGGGAGGGCTATGGCTACACCTTC. Translated: CASSPGEGYGYTF. This chain connects TRBV11-2 to TRBJ1-2, with D maybe TRBD1 (6 bases). This CDR3 spans 13 amino acids. Germline values: CDR1 SGHAT, CDR2 FQNNGV. The V end lost 6 bases, the J end lost 4 bases, and 12 bases lay between the germline ends.

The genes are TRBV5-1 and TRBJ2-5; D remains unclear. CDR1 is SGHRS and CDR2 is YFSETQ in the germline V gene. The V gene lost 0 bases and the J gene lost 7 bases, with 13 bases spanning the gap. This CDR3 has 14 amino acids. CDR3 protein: CASSLGQRSPTQYF. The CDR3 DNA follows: TGCGCCAGCAGCTTGGGGCAAAGGTCCCCGACCCAGTACTTC.

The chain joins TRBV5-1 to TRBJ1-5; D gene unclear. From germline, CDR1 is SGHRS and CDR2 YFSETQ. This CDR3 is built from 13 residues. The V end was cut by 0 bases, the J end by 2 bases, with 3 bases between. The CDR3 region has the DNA TGCGCCAGCAGCTTGGACCGCAATCAGCCCCAGCATTTT. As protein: CASSLDRNQPQHF.

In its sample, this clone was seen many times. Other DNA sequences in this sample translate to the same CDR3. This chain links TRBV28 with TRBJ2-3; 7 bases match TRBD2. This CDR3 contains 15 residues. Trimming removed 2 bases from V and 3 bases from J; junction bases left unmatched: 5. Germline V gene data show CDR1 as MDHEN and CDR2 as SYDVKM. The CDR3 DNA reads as TGTGCCAGCAGTTTAGCGGGAGTTGGGACAGATACGCAGTATTTT. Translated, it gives CASSLAGVGTDTQYF.

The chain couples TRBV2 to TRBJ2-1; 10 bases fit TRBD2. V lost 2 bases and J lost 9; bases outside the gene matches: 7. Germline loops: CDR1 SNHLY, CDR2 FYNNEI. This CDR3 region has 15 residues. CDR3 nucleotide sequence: TGTGCCAGCAGTGAAAGGCTAGCGGGAGCTGCTGAGCAGTTCTTC. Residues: CASSERLAGAAEQFF.

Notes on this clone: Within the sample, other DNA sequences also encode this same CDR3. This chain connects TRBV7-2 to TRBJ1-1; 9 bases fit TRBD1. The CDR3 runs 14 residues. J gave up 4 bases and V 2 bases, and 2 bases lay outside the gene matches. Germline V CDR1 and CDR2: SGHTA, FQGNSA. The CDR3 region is CASSLRQGGTEAFF. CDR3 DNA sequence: TGTGCCAGCAGCTTAAGACAGGGGGGCACTGAAGCTTTCTTT. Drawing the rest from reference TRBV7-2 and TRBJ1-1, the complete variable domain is GAGVSQSPSNKVTEKGKDVELRCDPISGHTALYWYRQSLGQGLEFLIYFQGNSAPDKSGLPSDRFSAERTGGSVSTLTIQRTQQEDSAVYLCASSLRQGGTEAFFGQGTRLTVV.

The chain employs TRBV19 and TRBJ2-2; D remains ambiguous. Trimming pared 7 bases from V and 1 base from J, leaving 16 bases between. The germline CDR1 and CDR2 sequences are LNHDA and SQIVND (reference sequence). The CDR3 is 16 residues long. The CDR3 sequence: CASNQVRTLNTGELFF. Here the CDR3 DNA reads TGTGCCAGTAATCAAGTCAGAACCCTGAACACCGGGGAGCTGTTTTTT.

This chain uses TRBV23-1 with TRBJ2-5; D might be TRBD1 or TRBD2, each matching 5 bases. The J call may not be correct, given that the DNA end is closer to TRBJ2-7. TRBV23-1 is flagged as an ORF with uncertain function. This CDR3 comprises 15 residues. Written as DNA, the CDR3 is TGCGCCAGCAGTCAATGGGACGTGGGTTCCTACGAGCAGTACTTC. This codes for CASSQWDVGSYEQYF.

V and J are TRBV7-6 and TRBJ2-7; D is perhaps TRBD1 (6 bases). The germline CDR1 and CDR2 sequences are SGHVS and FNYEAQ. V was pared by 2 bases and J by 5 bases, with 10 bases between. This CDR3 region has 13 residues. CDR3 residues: CASSLLPGDEQYF. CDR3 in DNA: TGTGCCAGCAGCTTACTTCCAGGGGACGAGCAGTACTTC.

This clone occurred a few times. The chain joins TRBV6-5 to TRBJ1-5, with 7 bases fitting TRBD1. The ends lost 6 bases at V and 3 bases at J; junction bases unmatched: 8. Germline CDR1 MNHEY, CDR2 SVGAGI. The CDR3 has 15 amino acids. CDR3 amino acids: CASRPTGDANQPQHF. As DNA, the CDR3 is TGTGCCAGCAGGCCAACAGGGGACGCCAATCAGCCCCAGCATTTT.

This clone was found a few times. CDR3 nucleotides: TGTGCCAGCAGCGTCCCAGACGGGGCAGAGGAAAAACTGTTTTTT. It encodes CASSVPDGAEEKLFF. This chain uses TRBV5-4 with TRBJ1-4; a possible D gene is TRBD1 (5 bases). This CDR3 has 15 residues. Germline assignment: CDR1 SGHNT and CDR2 YYREEE (reference sequence). Deletions cut 4 bases from V and 8 bases from J, with 18 bases between.

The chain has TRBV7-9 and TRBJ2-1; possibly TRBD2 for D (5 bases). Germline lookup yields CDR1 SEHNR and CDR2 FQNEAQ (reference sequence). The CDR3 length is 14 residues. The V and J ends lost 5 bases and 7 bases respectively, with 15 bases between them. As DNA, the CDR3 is TGTGCCAGCAGCATTAGCGTTCGTGGTAATGAGCAGTTCTTC. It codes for CASSISVRGNEQFF. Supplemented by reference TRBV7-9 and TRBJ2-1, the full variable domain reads DTGVSQNPRHKITKRGQNVTFRCDPISEHNRLYWYRQTLGQGPEFLTYFQNEAQLEKSRLLSDRFSAERPKGSFSTLEIQRTEQGDSAMYLCASSISVRGNEQFFGPGTRLTVL.

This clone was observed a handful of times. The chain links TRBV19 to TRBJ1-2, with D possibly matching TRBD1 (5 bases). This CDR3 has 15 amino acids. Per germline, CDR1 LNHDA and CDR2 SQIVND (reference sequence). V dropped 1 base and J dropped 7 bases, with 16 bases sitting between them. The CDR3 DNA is TGTGCCAGTAGTATAGGGAAGGCGGGGCGGCGTGGCTACACCTTC. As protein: CASSIGKAGRRGYTF.

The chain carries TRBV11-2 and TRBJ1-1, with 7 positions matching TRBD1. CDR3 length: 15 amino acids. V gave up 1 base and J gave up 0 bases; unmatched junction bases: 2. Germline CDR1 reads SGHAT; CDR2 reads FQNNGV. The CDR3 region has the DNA TGTGCCAGCAGCTTAGTGGGACAGTTGAACACTGAAGCTTTCTTT. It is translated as CASSLVGQLNTEAFF.

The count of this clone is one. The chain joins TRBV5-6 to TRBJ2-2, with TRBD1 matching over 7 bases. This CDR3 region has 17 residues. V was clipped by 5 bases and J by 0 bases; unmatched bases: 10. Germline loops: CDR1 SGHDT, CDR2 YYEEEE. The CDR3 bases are TGTGCCAGCAGACCCCCTCCGGGACAGACGAACACCGGGGAGCTGTTTTTT. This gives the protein CASRPPPGQTNTGELFF.

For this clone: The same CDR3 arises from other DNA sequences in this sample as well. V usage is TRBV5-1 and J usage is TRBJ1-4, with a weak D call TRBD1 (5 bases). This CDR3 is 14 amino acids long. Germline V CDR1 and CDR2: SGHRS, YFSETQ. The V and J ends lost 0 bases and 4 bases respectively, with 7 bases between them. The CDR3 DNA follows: TGCGCCAGCAGCTTGGGACAGAGTAATGAAAAACTGTTTTTT. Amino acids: CASSLGQSNEKLFF. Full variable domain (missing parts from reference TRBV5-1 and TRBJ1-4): KAGVTQTPRYLIKTRGQQVTLSCSPISGHRSVSWYQQTPGQGLQFLFEYFSETQRNKGNFPGRFSGRQFSNSRSEMNVSTLELGDSALYLCASSLGQSNEKLFFGSGTQLSVL.

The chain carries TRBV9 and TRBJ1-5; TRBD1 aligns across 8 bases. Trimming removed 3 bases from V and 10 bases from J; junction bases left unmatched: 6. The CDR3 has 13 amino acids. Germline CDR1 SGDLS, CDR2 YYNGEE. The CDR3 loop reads CASSATTGVPQHF. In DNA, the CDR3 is TGTGCCAGCAGCGCCACGACAGGGGTCCCCCAGCATTTT.

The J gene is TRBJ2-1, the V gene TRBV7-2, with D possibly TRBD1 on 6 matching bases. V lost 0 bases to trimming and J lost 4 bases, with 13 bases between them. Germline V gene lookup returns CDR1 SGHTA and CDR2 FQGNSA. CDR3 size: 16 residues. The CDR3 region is CASSLAAGALYNEQFF. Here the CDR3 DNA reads TGTGCCAGCAGCTTAGCGGCAGGGGCCTTATACAATGAGCAGTTCTTC.

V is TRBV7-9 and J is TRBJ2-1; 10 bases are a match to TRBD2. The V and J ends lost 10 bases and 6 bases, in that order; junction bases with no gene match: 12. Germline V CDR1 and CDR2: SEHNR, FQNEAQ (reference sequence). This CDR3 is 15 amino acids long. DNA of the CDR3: TGTGCCAATCAGGAAGCGGGAGGGCCAGGCAATGAGCAGTTCTTC. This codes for CANQEAGGPGNEQFF. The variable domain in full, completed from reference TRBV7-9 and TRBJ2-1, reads DTGVSQNPRHKITKRGQNVTFRCDPISEHNRLYWYRQTLGQGPEFLTYFQNEAQLEKSRLLSDRFSAERPKGSFSTLEIQRTEQGDSAMYLCANQEAGGPGNEQFFGPGTRLTVL.